Each of the 25 T cell receptor beta chains below was sequenced from the same sample in a study of blood T cell repertoires in COVID-19. The data were produced by immunoSEQ multiplex PCR, yet TCRdb's version contains in-frame clones alone and is incomplete. Of roughly 140,000 clones listed, approximately 83% were seen once; the top ten hold around 8%. The sample was peripheral blood. The receptors originated from a woman aged 60-70 years with COVID-19, enrolled during active disease.

The V gene is TRBV7-9, the J gene TRBJ2-5, with a possible D match to TRBD2 (6 bases). Between the trimmed V and J ends, which lost 5 bases and 3 bases, there was a span of 10 bases. The CDR3 covers 13 residues. Per germline, CDR1 SEHNR and CDR2 FQNEAQ (reference sequence). CDR3 residues: CASSPGRKETQYF. In DNA form, the CDR3 reads TGTGCCAGCAGCCCAGGGAGGAAAGAGACCCAGTACTTC.

The chain is built from TRBV6-1 and TRBJ2-7, with 7 bases fitting TRBD1. This CDR3 contains 13 residues. Germline V lookup: CDR1 MNHNS, CDR2 SASEGT. Trimming cost V 3 bases and J 5 bases; bases outside gene matches: 4. The CDR3 spells CASSDTDRDEQYF. As DNA, the CDR3 is TGTGCCAGCAGTGATACCGACAGGGACGAGCAGTACTTC.

The chain combines TRBV28 with TRBJ1-6, with 9 bases fitting TRBD1. CDR3 length: 13 amino acids. Unmatched junction bases numbered 4, after V lost 6 bases and J lost 10 bases. The germline V gene encodes CDR1 MDHEN and CDR2 SYDVKM. CDR3 DNA sequence: TGTGCCAGCAGCCTGGGGACAGGGTCACCCCTCCACTTT. Encoded protein: CASSLGTGSPLHF. Complete variable domain (other parts from reference TRBV28 and TRBJ1-6): DVKVTQSSRYLVKRTGEKVFLECVQDMDHENMFWYRQDPGLGLRLIYFSYDVKMKEKGDIPEGYSVSREKKERFSLILESASTNQTSMYLCASSLGTGSPLHFGNGTRLTVT.

This clone has a handful of counts. The chain recombines TRBV2 with TRBJ2-2, with 10 nucleotides matching TRBD2. Germline-derived CDR1 and CDR2 are SNHLY and FYNNEI. The CDR3 is 17 amino acids. V trimming: 5 bases; J trimming: 4 bases; junction bases outside the gene matches: 10. The CDR3 bases are TGTGCCAGCAGTTCATTGAGCGGGGGGGATGGCACCGGGGAGCTGTTTTTT. Its protein is CASSSLSGGDGTGELFF.

The chain employs TRBV6-2 or TRBV6-3 and TRBJ2-2; perhaps TRBD2 as D (5 bases). Germline CDR1 is MNHEY and CDR2 is SVGEGT. This CDR3 spans 15 amino acids. The ends were cut back, 0 bases at V and 5 bases at J, with 10 bases in the middle. CDR3 sequence: CASSYSSSGTGELFF. The DNA for the CDR3 is TGTGCCAGCAGTTACTCGAGTTCGGGAACCGGGGAGCTGTTTTTT.

The genes are TRBV7-9 and TRBJ1-2; 9 bases are shared with TRBD1. Germline trimming cut 4 bases from V and 7 bases from J; bases unmatched to any gene: 7. Germline CDR1 is SEHNR and CDR2 is FQNEAQ (reference sequence). The CDR3 totals 14 residues. The CDR3 region is CASSYRQGGIGYTF. CDR3 coding DNA: TGTGCCAGCAGCTATCGACAGGGGGGGATTGGCTACACCTTC. Combining the CDR3 with reference TRBV7-9 and TRBJ1-2 gives the whole variable domain DTGVSQNPRHKITKRGQNVTFRCDPISEHNRLYWYRQTLGQGPEFLTYFQNEAQLEKSRLLSDRFSAERPKGSFSTLEIQRTEQGDSAMYLCASSYRQGGIGYTFGSGTRLTVV.

The chain is built from TRBV19 and TRBJ2-5, with D possibly TRBD1 on 7 matching bases. This CDR3 has 20 residues. CDR1 and CDR2 (germline): LNHDA, SQIVND (reference sequence). V lost 1 base, J lost 4 bases, and 28 bases lay in between. The CDR3: CASSIVGPALDTQGGETQYF. In DNA form, the CDR3 reads TGTGCCAGTAGTATAGTGGGCCCCGCCCTCGACACCCAGGGGGGAGAGACCCAGTACTTC.

This rearrangement joins TRBV6-5 to TRBJ2-2; the D is unclear. In germline, CDR1 is MNHEY, CDR2 SVGAGI. V lost 2 bases and J 6 bases, leaving 13 bases between the germline ends. The CDR3 loop spans 15 amino acids. In nucleotides, the CDR3 is TGTGCCAGCAGTTACGATCCGGGTACCGCCGGGGAGCTGTTTTTT. Its protein is CASSYDPGTAGELFF.

This sequence joins TRBV28 and TRBJ2-4, with D perhaps TRBD1 (6 bases). V was shortened by 8 bases and J by 3 bases, with 14 bases between the two germline ends. Germline V lookup: CDR1 MDHEN, CDR2 SYDVKM. The length of the CDR3 is 14 residues. The CDR3 reads CASLGGFGKNIQYF. The DNA of the CDR3 is TGTGCCAGCCTAGGGGGTTTCGGCAAAAACATTCAGTACTTC.

The chain joins TRBV27 to TRBJ1-1; 10 bases match TRBD1. CDR1 MNHEY and CDR2 SMNVEV come from the germline V gene (reference sequence). The CDR3 contains 13 residues. The junction had 9 bases not matched to a gene; V was cut back by 9 bases and J by 8 bases. The CDR3 reads CASGGTGVREAFF. DNA of the CDR3: TGTGCCAGTGGGGGGACAGGGGTTCGGGAAGCTTTCTTT.

V and J are TRBV6-5 and TRBJ1-2; 9 bases align to TRBD1. Germline V CDR1 and CDR2: MNHEY, SVGAGI. The CDR3 extends over 13 amino acids. Trimming at V came to 6 bases and at J to 5 bases, leaving 4 bases not matched to a gene. This CDR3 reads CASRGGQGYGYTF. DNA of the CDR3: TGTGCCAGCAGAGGGGGACAGGGTTATGGCTACACCTTC.

The rearrangement joins TRBV4-2 to TRBJ2-3; 11 bases are shared with TRBD2. CDR1 is LGHNA, CDR2 YNFKEQ, per germline. The CDR3 sequence is 16 residues long. Trimming took 1 base from V and 1 from J; bases not matched to a gene: 1. This CDR3 is CASSQGTSGRTDTQYF. CDR3 DNA: TGTGCCAGCAGCCAAGGGACTAGCGGGCGCACAGATACGCAGTATTTT.

The chain is built from TRBV7-3 and TRBJ1-2; D is uncertain. Trimming removed 2 bases from V and 7 bases from J, with 11 bases in between. The CDR3 contains 13 residues. CDR1 is SGHTA, CDR2 FQGTGA, per germline. This CDR3 is CASSLDPSGGYTF. The CDR3 DNA reads TGTGCCAGCAGCTTAGATCCATCAGGTGGCTACACCTTC.

The rearrangement uses TRBV18 and TRBJ1-6; D not certain. The length of the CDR3 is 15 residues. Per the germline V gene, CDR1 is KGHSH and CDR2 is LQKENI. Trimming stripped 1 base from V and 2 bases from J, with 6 bases between. The CDR3 region has the DNA TGTGCCAGCTCACCACGCAGTCCCTATAATTCACCCCTCCACTTT. Its translation: CASSPRSPYNSPLHF.

This chain connects TRBV6-6 to TRBJ2-7; 7 nucleotides align to TRBD1. Germline loops: CDR1 MNHNY, CDR2 SVGAGI (reference sequence). The CDR3 spans 15 residues. Germline trimming cut 6 bases from V and 6 bases from J; bases unmatched to any gene: 14. This chain's CDR3 is CASRAATRQGGEQYF. CDR3 DNA sequence: TGTGCCAGCAGGGCCGCTACCCGACAGGGCGGCGAGCAGTACTTC.

The V call is TRBV30, the J call TRBJ1-4, with D perhaps matching TRBD1 (5 bases). V gave up 0 bases and J gave up 5 bases, with 16 bases separating them. CDR3 length: 16 residues. Per the germline V gene, CDR1 is GTSNPN and CDR2 is SVGIG (reference sequence). The CDR3 reads CAWSVFEAGRNEKLFF. CDR3 coding DNA: TGTGCCTGGAGTGTATTTGAGGCAGGGCGGAATGAAAAACTGTTTTTT.

This chain links TRBV30 with TRBJ2-7, with a weak D call TRBD2 (5 bases). The germline gives CDR1 GTSNPN, CDR2 SVGIG (reference sequence). Trimming took off 0 bases at V and 7 bases at J, with 10 bases between the two ends. The CDR3 extends over 12 amino acids. CDR3: CAWSVNAGEQYF. The DNA for the CDR3 is TGTGCCTGGAGTGTAAATGCGGGTGAGCAGTACTTC.

This chain connects TRBV7-8 to TRBJ1-4; D ambiguous. With 2 bases removed from V and 3 bases from J, the gap between germline ends came to 16 bases. CDR3 length equals 17 residues. Germline V gene sequence: CDR1 SGHVS, CDR2 FQNEAQ. CDR3 nucleotides: TGTGCCAGCAGCTTAAAGAAGGGCCGGGGAGCTAATGAAAAACTGTTTTTT. Amino acids: CASSLKKGRGANEKLFF.

The rearrangement uses TRBV7-3 and TRBJ1-1; 8 bases map to TRBD1. Trimming at V came to 2 bases and at J to 5 bases, leaving 4 bases not matched to a gene. The CDR3 runs 14 residues. Looked up from germline, CDR1 is SGHTA and CDR2 is FQGTGA. The CDR3 reads CASSLAGGETEAFF. DNA of the CDR3: TGTGCCAGCAGCTTAGCAGGGGGCGAAACTGAAGCTTTCTTT.

This clone has only a few counts. J is TRBJ1-1 and V is TRBV2; 7 bases are shared with TRBD1. V gave up 5 bases and J gave up 4 bases; unmatched junction bases: 4. This CDR3 contains 13 residues. Germline V gene lookup returns CDR1 SNHLY and CDR2 FYNNEI. The CDR3 nucleotides read TGTGCCAGCAGTCTGGGACAGAGCACTGAAGCTTTCTTT. Its protein is CASSLGQSTEAFF.

V usage is TRBV4-2 and J usage is TRBJ2-2; the D gene is possibly TRBD2 (5 bases). This CDR3 has 13 amino acids. Germline V gene sequence: CDR1 LGHNA, CDR2 YNFKEQ. Trimming removed 5 bases at V and 6 bases at J, with 10 bases between. The CDR3 region is CASSFSVSGELFF. CDR3 in DNA: TGTGCCAGCAGCTTTAGCGTATCCGGGGAGCTGTTTTTT.

The gene calls are TRBV7-8 and TRBJ2-1; 8 bases align to TRBD2. The ends lost 1 base at V and 1 base at J; junction bases unmatched: 0. Per the germline V gene, CDR1 is SGHVS and CDR2 is FQNEAQ. This CDR3 is built from 15 residues. The CDR3 region has the DNA TGTGCCAGCAGCTTAGTAGCGGGGTCCTACAATGAGCAGTTCTTC. Protein: CASSLVAGSYNEQFF.

This clone was detected only a few times. V gene TRBV10-1 combines with J gene TRBJ1-1; D unresolved. V shed 3 bases and J shed 3 bases, with 8 bases lying between them. CDR1 is WNHNN and CDR2 is SYGVQD in the germline V gene (reference sequence). There are 13 residues in the CDR3. The CDR3 sequence: CASSDARDTEAFF. The CDR3 DNA reads as TGCGCCAGCAGTGATGCGCGGGACACTGAAGCTTTCTTT.

The gene calls are TRBV6-5 and TRBJ1-4; 9 bases line up with TRBD1. After removal of 2 bases from V and 11 bases from J, the junction contained 6 bases not matched to a gene. The CDR3 length is 14 residues. The V gene's germline CDR1 is MNHEY and CDR2 SVGAGI. CDR3 amino acids: CASSYGTGSPKLFF. The CDR3 DNA is TGTGCCAGCAGTTACGGGACAGGGTCGCCGAAACTGTTTTTT.

This chain uses TRBV27 with TRBJ2-1; 11 bases are a match to TRBD2. The CDR3 is made up of 16 amino acids. After removal of 7 bases from V and 7 bases from J, the junction contained 12 bases not matched to a gene. CDR1 and CDR2 (germline): MNHEY, SMNVEV (reference sequence). The CDR3 sequence is CASNSALAGGGNEQFF. CDR3 bases: TGTGCCAGCAACTCGGCCCTAGCGGGGGGTGGGAATGAGCAGTTCTTC.